This TCR beta chain was recorded in a study of T cell responses to AZD1222 COVID-19 vaccine. Regarding this clone: Its matching antigen is unknown. In the same sample, other DNA sequences code for this CDR3.

Findings of the study overall: Among spike-specific TCRs, nearly half reportedly target unmutated variant regions. The number of AZD1222 recipients seropositive at baseline was only five or six.

TCRdb's copy holds only in-frame clones and misses some; the assay was immunoSEQ multiplex PCR. The sample lists about 150,000 clones; roughly 93% were seen once. The ends lost 3 bases at V and 4 bases at J; junction bases unmatched: 2. This CDR3 has 14 amino acids. CDR1 and CDR2 (germline): SNHLY, FYNNEI. This sequence originates from an adult who received the AZD1222 COVID-19 vaccine. This chain joins TRBV2 and TRBJ1-5; 8 bases are a match to TRBD1. Sequenced material: peripheral blood, taken 28 days after the second AZD1222 dose. CDR3 loop: CASSEQGANQPQHF. CDR3 DNA: TGTGCCAGCAGTGAGCAGGGGGCAAATCAGCCCCAGCATTTT.